This entry concerns a single T cell receptor (beta chain). What it binds is not known. Unique molecular identifiers were incorporated during preparation of the TCRbeta library. Each CDR3 protein gets one entry after TCRdb re-called the PCR reads with MiXCR. The sample has about 440,000 distinct CDR3 sequences; approximately 41% are singletons. The data stem from a study of T-cell reconstitution after alpha-beta-depleted transplantation in children. Study-level findings and limits: T-cell counts and diversity were attributed mostly to newly produced T cells one year after transplant. The origin of alpha-beta T cells about two months after transplant was reportedly several hundred expanded graft clones. Where some patients showed high TCRbeta diversity at day 60, it came from recipient T cells and thymic progenitors that had survived.

CDR1 and CDR2 (germline): MNHNS, SASEGT. Trimming took off 6 bases at V and 4 bases at J, with 10 bases between the two ends. This CDR3 region has 13 residues. The chain combines TRBV6-1 with TRBJ1-3; D unclear. The clonotype comes from a girl aged 2 to 9 with aplastic anemia, due to receive a stem cell transplant. Specimen: PBMCs, collected before TCRalphabeta/CD19-depleted stem cell transplant. The CDR3 spells CASSKGRGNTIYF. The CDR3 nucleotides read TGTGCCAGCAGCAAAGGGAGGGGAAACACCATATATTTT.